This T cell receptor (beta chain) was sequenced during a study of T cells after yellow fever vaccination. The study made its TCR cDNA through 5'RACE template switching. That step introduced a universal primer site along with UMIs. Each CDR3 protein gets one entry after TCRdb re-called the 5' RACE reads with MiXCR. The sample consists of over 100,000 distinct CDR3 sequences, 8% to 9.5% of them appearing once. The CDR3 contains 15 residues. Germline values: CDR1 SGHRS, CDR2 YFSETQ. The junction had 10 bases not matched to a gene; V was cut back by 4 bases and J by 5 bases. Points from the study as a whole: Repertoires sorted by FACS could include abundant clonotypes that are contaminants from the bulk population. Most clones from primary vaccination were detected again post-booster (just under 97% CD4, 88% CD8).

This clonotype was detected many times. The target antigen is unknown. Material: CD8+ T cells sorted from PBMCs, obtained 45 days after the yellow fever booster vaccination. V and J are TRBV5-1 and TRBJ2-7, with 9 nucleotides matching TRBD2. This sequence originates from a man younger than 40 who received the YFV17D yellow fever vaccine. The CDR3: CASSGAGTSIDEQYF. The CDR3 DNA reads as TGCGCCAGCAGCGGGGCCGGGACTAGCATCGACGAGCAGTACTTC.